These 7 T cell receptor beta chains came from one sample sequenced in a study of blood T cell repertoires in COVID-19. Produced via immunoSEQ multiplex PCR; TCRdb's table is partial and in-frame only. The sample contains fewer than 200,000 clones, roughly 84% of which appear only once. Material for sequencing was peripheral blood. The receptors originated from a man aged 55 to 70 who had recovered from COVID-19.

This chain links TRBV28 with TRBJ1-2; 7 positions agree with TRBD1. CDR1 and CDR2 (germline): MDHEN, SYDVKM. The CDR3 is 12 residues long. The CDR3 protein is CGIGQANYGYTF. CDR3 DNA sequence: TGTGGGATAGGACAGGCTAACTATGGCTACACCTTC.

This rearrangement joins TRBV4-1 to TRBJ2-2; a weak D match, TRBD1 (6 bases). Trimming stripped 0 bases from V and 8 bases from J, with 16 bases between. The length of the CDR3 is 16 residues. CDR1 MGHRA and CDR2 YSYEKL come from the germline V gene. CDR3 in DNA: TGCGCCAGCAGCCAAGAGAGGGACAACCCCTGGGGGGAGCTGTTTTTT. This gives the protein CASSQERDNPWGELFF.

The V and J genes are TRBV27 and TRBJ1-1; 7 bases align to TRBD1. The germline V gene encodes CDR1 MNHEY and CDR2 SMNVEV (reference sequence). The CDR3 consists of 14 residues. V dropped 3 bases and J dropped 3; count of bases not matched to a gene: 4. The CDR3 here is CASSFDRADTEAFF. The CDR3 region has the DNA TGTGCCAGCAGTTTCGACAGGGCGGACACTGAAGCTTTCTTT.

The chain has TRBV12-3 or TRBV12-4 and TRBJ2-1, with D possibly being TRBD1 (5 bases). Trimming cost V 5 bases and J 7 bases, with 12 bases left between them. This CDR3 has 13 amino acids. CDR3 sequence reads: CASSPIGQNEQFF. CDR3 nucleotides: TGTGCCAGCAGTCCGATCGGACAAAATGAGCAGTTCTTC.

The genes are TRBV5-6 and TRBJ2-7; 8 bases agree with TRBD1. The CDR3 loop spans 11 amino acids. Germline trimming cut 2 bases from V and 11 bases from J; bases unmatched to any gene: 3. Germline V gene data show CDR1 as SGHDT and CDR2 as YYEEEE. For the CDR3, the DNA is TGTGCCAGCAGCTTTTCGGGACAGGAGTACTTC. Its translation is CASSFSGQEYF.

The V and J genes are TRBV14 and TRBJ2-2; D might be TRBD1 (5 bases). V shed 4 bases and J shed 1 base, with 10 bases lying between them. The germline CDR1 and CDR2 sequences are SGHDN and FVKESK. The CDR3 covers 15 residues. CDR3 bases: TGTGCCAGCAGCCTCCTCCAGGGGAACACCGGGGAGCTGTTTTTT. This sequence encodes CASSLLQGNTGELFF. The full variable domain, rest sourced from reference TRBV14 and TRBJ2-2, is EAGVTQFPSHSVIEKGQTVTLRCDPISGHDNLYWYRRVMGKEIKFLLHFVKESKQDESGMPNNRFLAERTGGTYSTLKVQPAELEDSGVYFCASSLLQGNTGELFFGEGSRLTVL.

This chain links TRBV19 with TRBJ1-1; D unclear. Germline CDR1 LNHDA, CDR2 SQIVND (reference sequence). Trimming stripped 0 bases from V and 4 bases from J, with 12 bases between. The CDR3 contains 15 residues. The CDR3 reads CASSIDREIRTEAFF. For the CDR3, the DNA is TGTGCCAGTAGTATAGATCGGGAGATCCGCACTGAAGCTTTCTTT.